The rows below give T cell receptor beta chains drawn from one sample of a study of identical twins. In TCRdb, the 5' RACE reads were re-called with MiXCR into one record per CDR3 protein. In the table there are roughly 230,000 distinct CDR3 sequences, around 8.3% of which are singletons. Another study also made use of these data, one on yellow fever vaccine responses in identical twins.

The specimen was CD8+ T cells sorted from blood. The receptor source for this set is a woman aged 18-30 years in good health. The CDR3 runs from the conserved cysteine through the conserved F or W. Fields, in order: D gene, clone size, J gene, V gene, CDR3 DNA, CDR3 protein. A D gene is named only where the DNA matches it firmly. Size tells how often a clone was seen (once, few, many) or the class of an expanded clone, and some rows leave it out.

-	many	TRBJ1-6	TRBV20-1	TGCAGTGCTAGAGGGTTTAAAGCCGATAATTCACCCCTCCACTTT	CSARGFKADNSPLHF
TRBD2	many	TRBJ2-3	TRBV7-6	TGTGCCAGCAGCGTAGACCCTCTTAGCGGGGGTAGCACAGATACGCAGTATTTT	CASSVDPLSGGSTDTQYF
TRBD1	-	TRBJ2-7	TRBV5-5	TGTGCCAGCGAGTCCTGGGACAGGAGAGAGCAGTACTTC	CASESWDRREQYF
TRBD1	-	TRBJ2-7	TRBV10-3	TGTGCCATCACGATGGGACAGGGAGTCTACGAGCAGTACTTC	CAITMGQGVYEQYF
TRBD2	-	TRBJ2-1	TRBV4-3	TGCGCCAGCAGCAAAGGACTAGCGGGACCACAGTTCTTC	CASSKGLAGPQFF
TRBD2	few	TRBJ2-7	TRBV10-3	TGTGCCATCAGTGAAGTTGGGACTAGAGCCTACGAGCAGTACTTC	CAISEVGTRAYEQYF
-	few	TRBJ2-1	TRBV6-2/TRBV6-3	TGTGCCAGCAGTTATCTGGTTCGCCCCGCTCCGACCCATGAGCAGTTCTTC	CASSYLVRPAPTHEQFF
-	many	TRBJ2-7	TRBV4-3	TGCGCCAGCAGCCAACAGAGTTCCTCCTACGAGCAGTACTTC	CASSQQSSSYEQYF
-	many	TRBJ1-1	TRBV7-3	TGTGCCAGCAGCTTTGAAGGGACCACTGAAGCTTTCTTT	CASSFEGTTEAFF
-	few	TRBJ1-1	TRBV13	TGTGCCAGCAGCGCCCCGGGGGTGGCCACTGAAGCTTTCTTT	CASSAPGVATEAFF
-	many	TRBJ2-1	TRBV27	TGTGCCAGCAGTAGTGAGTACAATGAGCAGTTCTTC	CASSSEYNEQFF
TRBD1	many	TRBJ2-7	TRBV7-9	TGTGCCAGCAGATCGGGACAGTCCTACGAGCAGTACTTC	CASRSGQSYEQYF
TRBD1	-	TRBJ2-7	TRBV29-1	TGCAGCGCACGGACAGGTGAAACCTACGAGCAGTACTTC	CSARTGETYEQYF
-	-	TRBJ1-5	TRBV24-1	TGTGCCACCAGTGACCCGGATAGCAATCAGCCCCAGCATTTT	CATSDPDSNQPQHF
-	few	TRBJ2-1	TRBV7-8	TGTGCCAGCAGCGGGATGAATGAGCAGTTCTTC	CASSGMNEQFF
TRBD2	many	TRBJ2-7	TRBV20-1	TGCAGTGCTAGTGTGGTGGGACTAGTTCGGAGCTACGAGCAGTACTTC	CSASVVGLVRSYEQYF
TRBD2	few	TRBJ2-1	TRBV13	TGTGCCAGCACCAAACTAGCGGGAGTAGTTGGTAATGAGCAGTTCTTC	CASTKLAGVVGNEQFF
-	few	TRBJ2-1	TRBV24-1	TGTGCCACCAGTGATTTCCACAGGGTTGGTGAGCAGTTCTTC	CATSDFHRVGEQFF
-	-	TRBJ2-2	TRBV6-6	TGTGCCAGCAGTTACACATCGGCCCGGGAGCTGTTTTTT	CASSYTSARELFF
TRBD2	-	TRBJ2-1	TRBV10-3	TGTGCCGCAGGAGGGACTAGCGGGGACAATGAGCAGTTCTTC	CAAGGTSGDNEQFF
TRBD2	-	TRBJ2-5	TRBV7-2	TGTGCCAGCAGGGGAGGGCAGGGTCAGAAGACCCAGTACTTC	CASRGGQGQKTQYF
TRBD1	few	TRBJ1-1	TRBV20-1	TGCAGTGCTTTGACAGGGGATGACACTGAAGCTTTCTTT	CSALTGDDTEAFF
-	many	TRBJ2-3	TRBV4-1	TGCGCCAGCAGCCATTTCTCGCCCCCGGACGCAGATACGCAGTATTTT	CASSHFSPPDADTQYF
TRBD1	-	TRBJ2-7	TRBV19	TGTGCCAGTAGCAATCTGGACAGGGCCTACGAGCAGTACTTC	CASSNLDRAYEQYF
-	few	TRBJ2-5	TRBV15	TGTGCCACCAGCAGAGATCTCCCCACCGTGGAGACCCAGTACTTC	CATSRDLPTVETQYF
-	many	TRBJ2-1	TRBV15	TGTGCCACCAGCTGGATAACAGGGGGGGGGAATGAGCAGTTCTTC	CATSWITGGGNEQFF
-	many	TRBJ1-1	TRBV7-6	TGTGCCAGCAGCTTAGTTCCCAAGACAGAGATGAACACTGAAGCTTTCTTT	CASSLVPKTEMNTEAFF
-	many	TRBJ2-7	TRBV12-3/TRBV12-4	TGTGCCAGCAGGGGGGGCGACTACGAGCAGTACTTC	CASRGGDYEQYF
-	few	TRBJ1-6	TRBV7-6	TGTGCCAGCAGCTTCAGCCCCCTTGATTCACCCCTCCACTTT	CASSFSPLDSPLHF
-	-	TRBJ2-5	TRBV4-2	TGTGCCAGCAGCCAAGATAAGGTACGCAGGAGGGAGACCCAGTACTTC	CASSQDKVRRRETQYF
-	few	TRBJ2-7	TRBV20-1	TGCAGTGCTAGAGATATGGACTCCTACGAGCAGTACTTC	CSARDMDSYEQYF
-	-	TRBJ2-7	TRBV20-1	TGCAGTGCCCCAATATCCAGCGTCAGCTCCTACGAGCAGTACTTC	CSAPISSVSSYEQYF